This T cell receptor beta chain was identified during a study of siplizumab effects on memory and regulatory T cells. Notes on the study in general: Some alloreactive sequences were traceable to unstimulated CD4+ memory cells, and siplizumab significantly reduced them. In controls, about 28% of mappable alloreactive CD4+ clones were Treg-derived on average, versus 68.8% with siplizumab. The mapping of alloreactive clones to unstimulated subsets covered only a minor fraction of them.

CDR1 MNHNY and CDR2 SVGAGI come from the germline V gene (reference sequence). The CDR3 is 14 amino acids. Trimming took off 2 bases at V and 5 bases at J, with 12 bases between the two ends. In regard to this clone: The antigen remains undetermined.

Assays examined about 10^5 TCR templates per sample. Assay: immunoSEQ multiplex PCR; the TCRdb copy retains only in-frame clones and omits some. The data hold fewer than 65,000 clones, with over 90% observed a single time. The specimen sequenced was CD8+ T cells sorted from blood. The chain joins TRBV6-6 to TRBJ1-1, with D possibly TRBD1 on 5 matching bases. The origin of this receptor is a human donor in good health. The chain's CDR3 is CASSYPGERTEAFF. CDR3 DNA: TGTGCCAGCAGTTACCCGGGGGAGAGAACTGAAGCTTTCTTT.